A selection of T cell receptor beta chains follows, all from one sample in a study of beta chain features in type 1 diabetes. Profiled with immunoSEQ multiplex PCR; TCRdb holds only in-frame clones, not every one. The sample lists some 250,000 clones, around 13% seen once, with about 0.019% in the top ten. What was sequenced was naive CD4+ T cells from blood. Receptors originate from a young man with type 1 diabetes. Both conserved end residues are trimmed from each CDR3. Each record gives: V gene, CDR3 protein.

>TRBV10-3
AISEAASGDSYEQY
>TRBV30
AWSSDFQETQY
>TRBV7-8
ASSDSYEQY
>TRBV7-2
ASSPGLAANNEQF
>TRBV6-5
ASRTAGGYGYT
>TRBV5-1
ASSLPSRGSGHNEQF
>TRBV14
ASSQLGGYEQY
>TRBV7-9
ASSPGGDNQPQH
>TRBV7-9
ASSVIEQF
>TRBV10-3
AISDTVGYGYT
>TRBV10-3
AIRSRTDMNTEAF
>TRBV7-9
ASSLALTGRETQY
>TRBV6-6
ASTRTRENEQY
>TRBV19
ATSGQGGYGYT
>TRBV7-2
ASSPSYGGDASTDTQY
>TRBV11-2
ASSQAGSDTQY
>TRBV5-4
ASSPGPTSGRMKGNEQF
>TRBV29-1
SVEGQGQETQY
>TRBV5-1
ASSFGGSQETQY
>TRBV4-1
ASSQGQGRSGNTIY
>TRBV11-2
ASSLVGGGIYEQY